Below, 15 T cell receptor beta chains from the same sample are listed, as sequenced in a study of identical twins. TCRdb reanalysed the 5' RACE reads using MiXCR and keeps one entry per CDR3 protein. The sample includes 1.5 million to 2 million distinct CDR3 sequences, less than 40% of them seen just once. The specimen sequenced was cord blood. These receptors originate from a newborn girl in good health.

The sample holds a few counts of this clonotype. The rearrangement links TRBV6-6 to TRBJ2-1; tentative D call: TRBD2 (6 bases). The CDR3 covers 14 residues. The germline gives CDR1 MNHNY, CDR2 SVGAGI (reference sequence). Trimming stripped 3 bases from V and 5 bases from J, with 11 bases between. The CDR3 loop is CASSYSGAHNEQFF. The CDR3 nucleotides read TGTGCCAGCAGTTATTCGGGAGCCCACAATGAGCAGTTCTTC.

V is TRBV12-3 or TRBV12-4 and J is TRBJ2-1; 10 bases fit TRBD1. Trimming took 1 base from V and 4 from J; bases not matched to a gene: 4. The CDR3 runs to 16 residues. CDR3 region: CASSLETGGRYNEQFF. The DNA of the CDR3 is TGTGCCAGCAGTTTAGAGACAGGGGGCAGGTACAATGAGCAGTTCTTC.

Worth noting for this clonotype: The junction differs from germline at one of its ends, possibly a read error. The rearrangement links TRBV5-1 to TRBJ2-1; 11 positions agree with TRBD2. Looked up from germline, CDR1 is SGHRS and CDR2 is YFSETQ. The CDR3 spans 17 residues. The CDR3 region has the DNA TGCGTCAGCAGCTCGACACTCACTAGCGGGAGTTACAATGAGCAGTTCTTC. It is translated as CVSSSTLTSGSYNEQFF.

The chain joins TRBV29-1 to TRBJ1-1; 7 bases map to TRBD1. The CDR3 has 11 amino acids. CDR1 and CDR2 from the germline V gene are SQVTM and ANQGSEA. The V and J ends lost 7 bases and 3 bases, in that order; junction bases with no gene match: 2. This CDR3 is CSGQGYTEAFF. The CDR3 coding sequence is TGCAGCGGACAGGGTTACACTGAAGCTTTCTTT.

The rearrangement joins TRBV28 to TRBJ2-1; 9 bases agree with TRBD2. This CDR3 region has 16 residues. The junction had 8 bases not matched to a gene; V was cut back by 7 bases and J by 1 base. Germline CDR1 reads MDHEN; CDR2 reads SYDVKM. The CDR3 bases are TGTGCCAGCACCCCTGGGAGCGGGAGGTCCTACAATGAGCAGTTCTTC. This translates into CASTPGSGRSYNEQFF.

The chain has TRBV29-1 and TRBJ1-1; tentatively, D is TRBD1 (6 bases). CDR3 size: 13 residues. The germline V gene encodes CDR1 SQVTM and CDR2 ANQGSEA. V gave up 6 bases and J gave up 3 bases, with 14 bases separating them. In nucleotides, the CDR3 is TGCAGCGTACAAAGGGACATGGACACTGAAGCTTTCTTT. Amino acids: CSVQRDMDTEAFF.

V is TRBV28 and J is TRBJ2-1, with D possibly being TRBD1 or TRBD2 (5 bases each). The end of the DNA aligns better with TRBJ2-7, so the J call may be wrong. The CDR3 is made up of 15 amino acids. Germline V gives CDR1 MDHEN, CDR2 SYDVKM. The CDR3 is CASSMGPSSYNEQYF. CDR3 DNA: TGTGCCAGCAGTATGGGACCCAGCTCCTACAATGAGCAGTACTTC.

The chain joins TRBV5-1 to TRBJ2-3; no firm D call. Germline V gene sequence: CDR1 SGHRS, CDR2 YFSETQ. V was shortened by 3 bases and J by 4 bases, with 18 bases between the two germline ends. The CDR3 is 16 amino acids. CDR3 protein: CASSSTIGLRADTQYF. The CDR3 bases are TGCGCCAGCAGCTCCACCATAGGTTTGCGTGCAGATACGCAGTATTTT.

J is TRBJ1-5 and V is TRBV4-1; 7 positions agree with TRBD1. This CDR3 region has 16 residues. Trimming at V came to 0 bases and at J to 6 bases, leaving 8 bases not matched to a gene. In germline, CDR1 is MGHRA, CDR2 YSYEKL. The CDR3 bases are TGCGCCAGCAGCCAAGAAGCAGGGGGAGGCGGTCAGCCCCAGCATTTT. Translating it yields CASSQEAGGGGQPQHF.

The rearrangement joins TRBV18 to TRBJ2-1; 7 positions match TRBD1. Germline-derived CDR1 and CDR2 are KGHSH and LQKENI. This CDR3 is built from 15 residues. After removal of 5 bases from V and 1 base from J, the junction contained 5 bases not matched to a gene. CDR3 in amino acids: CASSFPTGSYNEQFF. DNA of the CDR3: TGTGCCAGCTCATTCCCGACAGGGTCCTACAATGAGCAGTTCTTC.

This clonotype was seen a few times. The chain uses TRBV6-2 or TRBV6-3 and TRBJ2-1, with 9 bases identical to TRBD1. The J call is doubtful: the DNA matches TRBJ2-7 better. The CDR3 loop spans 16 amino acids. Germline CDR1 and CDR2: MNHEY and SVGEGT. The CDR3 loop is CASRKVSGTGNNEQYF. As DNA, the CDR3 is TGTGCCAGCAGAAAAGTATCCGGGACAGGGAACAATGAGCAGTACTTC.

This clonotype was observed a handful of times. The rearrangement joins TRBV12-3 or TRBV12-4 to TRBJ2-7, with 9 bases identical to TRBD1. V was pared by 6 bases and J by 1 base, with 4 bases of the junction left unmatched. The CDR3 length is 14 residues. The CDR3: CASRQGAGSYEQYF. In DNA, the CDR3 is TGTGCCAGCAGACAGGGGGCCGGATCCTACGAGCAGTACTTC.

Concerning this clonotype itself: A much more abundant neighbour one base away suggests this may be a read error. The V call is TRBV10-3, the J call TRBJ2-3; D is uncertain. CDR1 ENHRY and CDR2 SYGVKD come from the germline V gene. This CDR3 has 13 amino acids. V lost 8 bases and J 0 bases, leaving 9 bases between the germline ends. The CDR3: CAIRLDSTDTQYF. CDR3 coding DNA: TGTGCCATCCGACTGGACAGCACAGATACGCAGTATTTT.

The V gene is TRBV27, the J gene TRBJ1-1; D gene uncertain. The V gene's germline CDR1 is MNHEY and CDR2 SMNVEV (reference sequence). V shed 0 bases and J shed 4 bases, with 9 bases lying between them. CDR3 length: 14 residues. CDR3 bases: TGTGCCAGCAGTTTATCTGAGAGGGCCACTGAAGCTTTCTTT. It codes for CASSLSERATEAFF.

The chain carries TRBV28 and TRBJ2-7; D call uncertain. The length of the CDR3 is 14 residues. Trimming shortened V by 5 bases and J by 2 bases, and 13 bases separated the two germline ends. The germline V gene has CDR1 MDHEN and CDR2 SYDVKM. CDR3 sequence: CASSPLFSPYEQYF. The CDR3 DNA reads as TGTGCCAGCAGTCCCCTATTCTCGCCCTACGAGCAGTACTTC. The whole variable domain, filled in from reference TRBV28 and TRBJ2-7, reads DVKVTQSSRYLVKRTGEKVFLECVQDMDHENMFWYRQDPGLGLRLIYFSYDVKMKEKGDIPEGYSVSREKKERFSLILESASTNQTSMYLCASSPLFSPYEQYFGPGTRLTVT.